This entry is about one T cell receptor beta chain. The V and J ends lost 1 base and 6 bases, in that order; junction bases with no gene match: 4. Germline-derived CDR1 and CDR2 are SGHVS and FQNEAQ. The CDR3 totals 15 residues. This sample was included in a study of T cell changes during pregnancy in multiple sclerosis. Assay used: immunoSEQ multiplex PCR; TCRdb lists only in-frame clones, some missing. The data hold 55,000 to 65,000 clones, with around 93% observed a single time. Source: peripheral blood, taken in the first trimester of pregnancy. V is TRBV7-8 and J is TRBJ1-2, with TRBD1 matching 11 bases. The receptor comes from a female donor with multiple sclerosis, enrolled in a pregnancy study. The DNA of the CDR3 is TGTGCCAGCAGCTTAGACGGACAGGGGGCGGATGGCTACACCTTC. Translated, it gives CASSLDGQGADGYTF.